This T cell receptor beta chain originates from a study of early T cells in non-severe SARS-CoV-2 infection. Study details: Chains stayed unpaired after sequencing of bulk RNA from unsorted whole blood.

Germline V gene data show CDR1 as SGHAT and CDR2 as FQNNGV. CDR3 length equals 13 residues. Deletions cut 5 bases from V and 5 bases from J, with 11 bases between. Unique molecular identifiers tagged individual cDNA molecules. Each CDR3 protein is one row after TCRdb ran MiXCR on the 5' RACE reads. The table has some 48,000 distinct CDR3 sequences, about 4% seen once. Many counts were recorded for this clonotype. Its matching antigen is unknown. Study-wide findings and caveats: Lookups in VDJdb leaned toward anti-spike CD8 responses and missed private and CD4 specificities.

This sequence joins TRBV11-2 and TRBJ2-3; unclear D gene. The origin of this receptor is an adult who was a healthcare worker with PCR-confirmed SARS-CoV-2 infection or an uninfected control (not recorded which). Sequencing was done on a sample of whole blood. CDR3 bases: TGTGCCAGCAGCCTAATAGCAGGAGATACGCAGTATTTT. The encoded protein is CASSLIAGDTQYF.